The present T cell receptor (beta chain) was sequenced within a study of control samples from healthy donors and cancer patients (dated by TCRdb to 2020 to 2022). Note on this clone: Its antigen is not yet known. Per-nucleotide qualities are absent, and no much larger clonotype sits a single base away.

The library was built by means of the immunoSEQ multiplex PCR assay. As stored in TCRdb, this immuneACCESS dataset retains in-frame rearrangements with V and J assigned. A fraction of the clones does not appear; measured against another copy, unresolved V genes explain less than half of the discrepancy, and the remainder lacks a known reason. The sample has roughly 170,000 clones on record, 85% to 95% of them singletons. Almost 1.5% of the sample is in the top ten clones. Specimen: blood. This clonotype was sampled from a man aged 18 to 30 in good health.

The DNA sequence follows: TGTGCCAGCAGTCCACAGGGGCCGAGTAGCAATCAGCCCCAGCATTTT. This is translated as CASSPQGPSSNQPQHF. The chain couples TRBV28 to TRBJ1-5, and TRBD1 matches 7 of the central bases. The CDR3 runs 16 residues from the cysteine to the phenylalanine. The CDR3 DNA has 48 bases and is translated from base 1. V has 5 bases trimmed and J has 0 bases trimmed; junction bases matching no gene number 7. Taken from the germline V gene, the CDR1 and CDR2 loops are MDHEN and SYDVKM.